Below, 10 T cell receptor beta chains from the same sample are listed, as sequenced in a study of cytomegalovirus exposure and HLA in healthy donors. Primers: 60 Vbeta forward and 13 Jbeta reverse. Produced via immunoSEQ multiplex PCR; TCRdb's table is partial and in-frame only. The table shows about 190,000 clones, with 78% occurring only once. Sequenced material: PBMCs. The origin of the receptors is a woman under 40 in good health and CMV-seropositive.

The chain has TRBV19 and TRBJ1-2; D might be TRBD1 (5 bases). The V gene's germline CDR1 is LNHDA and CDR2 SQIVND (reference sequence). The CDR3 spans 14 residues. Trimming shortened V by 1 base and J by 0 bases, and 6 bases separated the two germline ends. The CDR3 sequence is CASSIGQSNYGYTF. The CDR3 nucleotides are TGTGCCAGTAGTATAGGACAGTCTAACTATGGCTACACCTTC.

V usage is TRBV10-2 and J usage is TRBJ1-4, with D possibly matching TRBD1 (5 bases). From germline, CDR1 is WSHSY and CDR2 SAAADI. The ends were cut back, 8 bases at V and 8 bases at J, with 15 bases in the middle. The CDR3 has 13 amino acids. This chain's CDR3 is CASGGTGREKLFF. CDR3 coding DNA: TGCGCCAGCGGGGGGACGGGGAGGGAAAAACTGTTTTTT.

The CDR3 loop reads CASSPPGLGSETQYF. Here the CDR3 DNA reads TGTGCCAGCAGCCCCCCGGGACTAGGATCGGAGACCCAGTACTTC. The chain uses TRBV11-2 and TRBJ2-5; 8 bases map to TRBD2. J gave up 5 bases and V 5 bases, and 10 bases lay outside the gene matches. Germline V gene sequence: CDR1 SGHAT, CDR2 FQNNGV. The CDR3 length is 15 residues.

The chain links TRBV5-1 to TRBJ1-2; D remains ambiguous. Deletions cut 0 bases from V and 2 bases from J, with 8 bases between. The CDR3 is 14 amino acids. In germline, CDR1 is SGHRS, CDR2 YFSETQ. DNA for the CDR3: TGCGCCAGCAGCTTGGGGCAGTTAAACTATGGCTACACCTTC. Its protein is CASSLGQLNYGYTF.

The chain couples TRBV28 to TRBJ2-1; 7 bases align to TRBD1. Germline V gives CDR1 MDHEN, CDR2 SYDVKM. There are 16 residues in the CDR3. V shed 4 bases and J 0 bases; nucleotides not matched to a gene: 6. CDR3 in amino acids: CASSWDSHPSYNEQFF. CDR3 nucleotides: TGTGCCAGCAGTTGGGACAGCCACCCCTCCTACAATGAGCAGTTCTTC.

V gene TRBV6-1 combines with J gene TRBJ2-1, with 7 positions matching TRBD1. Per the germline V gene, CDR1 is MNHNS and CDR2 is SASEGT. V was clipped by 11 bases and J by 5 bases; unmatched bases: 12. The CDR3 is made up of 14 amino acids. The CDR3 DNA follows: TGTGCCTCCTTCCCACAGGGGCCCCACAATGAGCAGTTCTTC. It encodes CASFPQGPHNEQFF.

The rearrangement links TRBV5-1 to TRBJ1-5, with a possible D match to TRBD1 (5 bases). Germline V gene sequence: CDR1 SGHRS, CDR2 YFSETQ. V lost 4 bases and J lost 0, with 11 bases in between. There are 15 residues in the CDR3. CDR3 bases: TGCGCCAGCAGCCCGGGGGAGACTAGCAATCAGCCCCAGCATTTT. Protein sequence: CASSPGETSNQPQHF.

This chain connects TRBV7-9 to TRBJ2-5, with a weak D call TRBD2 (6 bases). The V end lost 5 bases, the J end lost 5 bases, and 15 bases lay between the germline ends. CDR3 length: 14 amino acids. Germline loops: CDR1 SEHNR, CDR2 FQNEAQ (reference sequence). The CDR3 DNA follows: TGTGCCAGCAGCCCGTACTGGACTAAGGAGACCCAGTACTTC. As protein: CASSPYWTKETQYF.

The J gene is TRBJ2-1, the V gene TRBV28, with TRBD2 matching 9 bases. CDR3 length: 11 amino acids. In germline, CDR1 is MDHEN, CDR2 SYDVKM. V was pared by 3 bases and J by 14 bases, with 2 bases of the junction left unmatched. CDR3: CASSLEREEFF. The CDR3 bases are TGTGCCAGCAGTTTGGAGCGGGAGGAGTTCTTC.

This chain's CDR3 is CASSSRGGDQYF. The CDR3 coding sequence is TGTGCCAGCAGTTCCCGGGGCGGGGATCAGTACTTC. V is TRBV5-6 and J is TRBJ2-4, with D maybe TRBD2 (6 bases). CDR3 length equals 12 residues. Germline V gene sequence: CDR1 SGHDT, CDR2 YYEEEE. Trimming took 5 bases from V and 12 from J, leaving 15 bases between them.